Listed below are T cell receptor beta chains from one sample, sequenced in a study of T cells after yellow fever vaccination. TCRdb re-called the 5' RACE reads through MiXCR, storing one row per CDR3 protein. The table includes about 50,000 distinct CDR3 sequences, approximately 6.5% detected once. Source: CD8+ T cells sorted from PBMCs, taken on the day of the first yellow fever vaccination. Source of these receptors: a man younger than 30 who received the YFV17D yellow fever vaccine. CDR3s include the opening cysteine and the closing phenylalanine or tryptophan. Each record gives: J gene, D gene, V gene, clone size, CDR3 DNA, CDR3 protein. D genes are given only for firm matches. Size tells how often a clone was seen (once, few, many) or the class of an expanded clone, and some rows leave it out.

>TRBJ2-4|TRBD2|TRBV9|-
TGTGCCAGCAGCCAGACAGCGGGCGGGGGGAAAAACATTCAGTACTTC
CASSQTAGGGKNIQYF
>TRBJ1-5|-|TRBV7-9|-
TGTGCCAGCAGCTTACCGGCAGGAGATGCAGCCCAGCATTTT
CASSLPAGDAAQHF
>TRBJ2-1|TRBD2|TRBV6-4|many
TGTGCCAGCAGTCCCTTCGGGGGGGCTAACAATGAGCAGTTCTTC
CASSPFGGANNEQFF
>TRBJ2-7|TRBD1|TRBV3-1|-
TGTGCCAGCAGTCAAGGGGCACATGGGACAGGTCTCGAGCAGTACTTC
CASSQGAHGTGLEQYF
>TRBJ2-3|TRBD2|TRBV9|many
TGTGCCAGCAGCGTCTTTAGCGGGGCCACAGATACGCAGTATTTT
CASSVFSGATDTQYF
>TRBJ2-5|TRBD1|TRBV3-1|many
TGTGCCAGCAGCCAAGACCTCACAGGGGAGGAGACCCAGTACTTC
CASSQDLTGEETQYF
>TRBJ2-3|TRBD2|TRBV29-1|many
TGCAGCGTGTGGGGACTAGCGGGGGCTACTAGCACAGATACGCAGTATTTT
CSVWGLAGATSTDTQYF
>TRBJ2-3|-|TRBV7-3|few
TGTGCCAGCAGCTTACAAGGGACAACCTACCTCGGCACAGATACGCAGTATTTT
CASSLQGTTYLGTDTQYF
>TRBJ2-6|-|TRBV29-1|-
TGCAGCGTTGAAGATCCGGGCAGGGCTGGGGCCAACGTCCTGACTTTC
CSVEDPGRAGANVLTF
>TRBJ1-1|-|TRBV5-4|few
TGTGCCAGCAGCGGAGGACACCTCATGAACACTGAAGCTTTCTTT
CASSGGHLMNTEAFF
>TRBJ2-7|-|TRBV11-1|many
TGTGCCAGCAGCTTAGAGGCGGGGGCCTCCTACGAGCAGTACTTC
CASSLEAGASYEQYF
>TRBJ2-3|-|TRBV6-5|many
TGTGCCAGCAGTTACCCCAGCGGAGGTAGCACAGATACGCAGTATTTT
CASSYPSGGSTDTQYF
>TRBJ2-7|TRBD2|TRBV7-6|few
TGTGCCAGCAGCTTAGACCTAGCGGGGGGCTTGAGCTCCTACGAGCAGTACTTC
CASSLDLAGGLSSYEQYF
>TRBJ2-5|-|TRBV5-1|few
TGCGCCAGCAGCTTATATCAATGGGGCTCCCAAGAGACCCAGTACTTC
CASSLYQWGSQETQYF
>TRBJ1-4|-|TRBV20-1|many
TGCAGTGCTCCCTGGAGTAATGAAAAACTGTTTTTT
CSAPWSNEKLFF
>TRBJ1-1|-|TRBV6-2/TRBV6-3|many
TGTGCCAGCAGTTACGGGGTGGGCACTGAAGCTTTCTTT
CASSYGVGTEAFF
>TRBJ2-3|-|TRBV4-3|many
TGCGCCAGCAGCCAAGATGGAGAGAGTCCGACAGATACGCAGTATTTT
CASSQDGESPTDTQYF
>TRBJ2-5|-|TRBV29-1|many
TGCAGCGTTGAAGGCGGTACATACCAAGAGACCCAGTACTTC
CSVEGGTYQETQYF
>TRBJ1-2|-|TRBV27|few
TGTGCCAGCAGTTTATCGGGTGGCTATGGCTACACCTTC
CASSLSGGYGYTF
>TRBJ2-3|-|TRBV5-6|many
TGTGCCAGCAGCTTGGAAGGAGCGACAGATACGCAGTATTTT
CASSLEGATDTQYF
>TRBJ1-1|-|TRBV6-1|-
TGTGCCAGCACCGGCCCGGGGGGGTTCGGCGACACTGAAGCTTTCTTT
CASTGPGGFGDTEAFF
>TRBJ2-5|-|TRBV6-6|many
TGTGCCAGCATTGGGGGGAACCAAGAGACCCAGTACTTC
CASIGGNQETQYF
>TRBJ2-7|-|TRBV4-1|many
TGCGCCAGCAGCCAAGAGGGCAGGGTATCCGAGCAGTACTTC
CASSQEGRVSEQYF
>TRBJ2-1|TRBD1|TRBV5-6|few
TGTGCCAGCGTCACCTCCGGGACAGCACTTTACAATGAGCAGTTCTTC
CASVTSGTALYNEQFF
>TRBJ2-3|-|TRBV3-1|few
TGTGCCAGCAGCCCGCTTGGCAGGGACACAGATACGCAGTATTTT
CASSPLGRDTDTQYF
>TRBJ2-3|TRBD1|TRBV12-3/TRBV12-4|few
TGTGCCAGCAGCTCTCCCTTGACAGGGAGCACAGATACGCAGTATTTT
CASSSPLTGSTDTQYF
>TRBJ1-1|-|TRBV6-5|many
TGTGCCAGCAGTTACGCTCCAGGGCTGAACACTGAAGCTTTCTTT
CASSYAPGLNTEAFF
>TRBJ2-7|TRBD1|TRBV10-3|many
TGTGCCATCAGTGAAGGCTCCGGGACAGGGGGCGCCGAGTTCTACGAGCAGTACTTC
CAISEGSGTGGAEFYEQYF
>TRBJ2-7|-|TRBV7-9|-
TGTGCCAGCAGCTCAGCTTTTTACGAGCAGTACTTC
CASSSAFYEQYF
>TRBJ1-2|-|TRBV15|few
TGTGCCACCAGCAGAGATACCAGTCCAGCTAACTATGGCTACACCTTC
CATSRDTSPANYGYTF
>TRBJ2-1|TRBD2|TRBV27|many
TGTGCCAGCAGTTTAGGACTAGCGGGGGGGCCCTCTTACAATGAGCAGTTCTTC
CASSLGLAGGPSYNEQFF
>TRBJ2-1|TRBD2|TRBV5-4|-
TGTGCCAGCAGCTTCGACGGGGGGTACAATGAGCAGTTCTTC
CASSFDGGYNEQFF
>TRBJ2-7|TRBD2|TRBV27|many
TGTGCCAGCCGCTTGACTAGCGGGGGAAGATACGAGCAGTACTTC
CASRLTSGGRYEQYF